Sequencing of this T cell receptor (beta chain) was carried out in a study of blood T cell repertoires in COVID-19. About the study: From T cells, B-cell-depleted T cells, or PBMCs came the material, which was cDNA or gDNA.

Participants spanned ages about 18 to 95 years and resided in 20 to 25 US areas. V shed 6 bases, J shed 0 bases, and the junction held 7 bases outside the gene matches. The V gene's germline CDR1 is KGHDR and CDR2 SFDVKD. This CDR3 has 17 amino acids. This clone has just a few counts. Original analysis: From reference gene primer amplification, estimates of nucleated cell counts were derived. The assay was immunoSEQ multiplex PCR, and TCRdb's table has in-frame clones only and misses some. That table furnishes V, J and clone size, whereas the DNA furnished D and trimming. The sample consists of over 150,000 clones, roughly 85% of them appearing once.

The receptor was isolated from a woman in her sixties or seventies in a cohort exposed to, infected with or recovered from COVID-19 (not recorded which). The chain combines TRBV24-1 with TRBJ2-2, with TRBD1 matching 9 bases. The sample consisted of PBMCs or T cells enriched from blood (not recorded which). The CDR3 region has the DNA TGTGCCACCAGTCCCGGGACAGGGAGGCCGAACACCGGGGAGCTGTTTTTT. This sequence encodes CATSPGTGRPNTGELFF.